Presented here are 18 T cell receptor beta chains from one specimen sequenced in a study of low-dose radiotherapy and immunotherapy resistance in tumors. The time point here: before trial treatment. Priming of first-strand cDNA relied on TRAV- and TRBV-specific primers (covering alpha and beta chains). The authors amplified TCRs for about 20 PCR cycles with a constant-region primer and a V-primer adapter. A single record per CDR3 protein comes from TCRdb applying MiXCR to the reads. The table shows tens of thousands of distinct CDR3 sequences, with around 27% occurring only once. This material consisted of PBMCs, taken before treatment. The source is a male donor with prostate cancer.

This clonotype was picked up many times. CDR3: CASSPRHSPGNQPQHF. CDR3 DNA sequence: TGTGCCAGCAGTCCCAGGCACAGTCCGGGGAATCAGCCCCAGCATTTT. J is TRBJ1-5 and V is TRBV6-5; D is undetermined. V lost 5 bases to trimming and J lost 4 bases, with 18 bases between them. This CDR3 has 16 residues. Germline CDR1 reads MNHEY; CDR2 reads SVGAGI.

This clonotype showed up many times. As DNA, the CDR3 is TGTGCCAGCAGCTCTGGAGTCTCAAGCTCTGGAAACACCATATATTTT. Its translation: CASSSGVSSSGNTIYF. The chain carries TRBV7-9 and TRBJ1-3; D not certain. CDR3 size: 16 residues. V gave up 4 bases and J gave up 0 bases, with 13 bases separating them. Germline lookup yields CDR1 SEHNR and CDR2 FQNEAQ (reference sequence).

This clonotype was detected ten times or more. CDR3 nucleotide sequence: TGCAGTGCTAGAGATAGGGAAGGCCGCGATAGGGGGAATGAGCAGTTCTTC. Translated: CSARDREGRDRGNEQFF. This sequence joins TRBV20-1 and TRBJ2-1; D is perhaps TRBD1 (6 bases). There are 17 residues in the CDR3. V was cut by 0 bases and J by 7 bases, with 22 bases left in between. Germline loops: CDR1 DFQATT, CDR2 SNEGSKA (reference sequence).

This clonotype was observed at least ten times. V and J are TRBV7-8 and TRBJ1-1; D is ambiguous. Trimming pared 6 bases from V and 2 bases from J, leaving 7 bases between. CDR3 length equals 12 residues. From germline, CDR1 is SGHVS and CDR2 FQNEAQ. The CDR3 coding sequence is TGTGCCAGCAGGCAAATCAACACTGAAGCTTTCTTT. It encodes CASRQINTEAFF.

This clonotype was detected many times. The V call is TRBV5-4, the J call TRBJ2-1, with D perhaps TRBD1 (5 bases). The CDR3 runs 14 residues. V shed 6 bases and J shed 2 bases, with 12 bases lying between them. Germline loops: CDR1 SGHNT, CDR2 YYREEE (reference sequence). This CDR3 reads CASKQELAYNEQFF. The CDR3 coding sequence is TGTGCCAGCAAACAGGAGCTGGCCTACAATGAGCAGTTCTTC.

The rearrangement joins TRBV2 to TRBJ2-1; no clear D gene. CDR3 length: 12 amino acids. Trimming cost V 7 bases and J 4 bases, with 8 bases left between them. Germline loops: CDR1 SNHLY, CDR2 FYNNEI. The CDR3: CASKTPYNEQFF. The CDR3, as DNA: TGTGCCAGCAAAACACCGTACAATGAGCAGTTCTTC.

This clonotype was found many times. V usage is TRBV28 and J usage is TRBJ1-2; TRBD1 matches 10 bases. The CDR3 runs 15 residues. After removal of 3 bases from V and 2 bases from J, the junction contained 3 bases not matched to a gene. Germline CDR1 reads MDHEN; CDR2 reads SYDVKM. CDR3 DNA sequence: TGTGCCAGCAGTTTGGGACAGGGGAGGAACTATGGCTACACCTTC. This encodes CASSLGQGRNYGYTF.

This clonotype was seen more than once but under ten times. The CDR3 DNA reads as TGTGCCAGCAAGGGGACTAGAATTGGGCATGAGCAGTTCTTC. This encodes CASKGTRIGHEQFF. The V gene is TRBV6-8, the J gene TRBJ2-1; 8 positions agree with TRBD2. J lost 8 bases, V lost 7 bases, and 10 bases had no gene match. The germline V gene has CDR1 MNHGY and CDR2 SAAAGT. CDR3 length: 14 amino acids.

This clonotype was observed at least ten times. The chain combines TRBV4-1 with TRBJ2-7, with 12 bases matching TRBD2. The ends lost 3 bases at V and 0 bases at J; junction bases unmatched: 3. This CDR3 has 16 residues. Germline V gene data show CDR1 as MGHRA and CDR2 as YSYEKL. The CDR3 reads CASSQTTSGSSYEQYF. CDR3 nucleotide sequence: TGCGCCAGCAGCCAGACGACTAGCGGGAGCTCCTACGAGCAGTACTTC.

This clonotype was found many times. The rearrangement uses TRBV19 and TRBJ2-6; possibly TRBD2 for D (6 bases). The CDR3 is 16 residues long. From germline, CDR1 is LNHDA and CDR2 SQIVND (reference sequence). V was clipped by 2 bases and J by 4 bases, with 12 bases between them. DNA for the CDR3: TGTGCCAGTAGTATAACCGGACTATCCGGGGCCAACGTCCTGACTTTC. Protein sequence: CASSITGLSGANVLTF.

This clonotype was counted at least ten times. The chain employs TRBV19 and TRBJ2-5, with D possibly being TRBD2 (5 bases). The CDR3 is made up of 15 amino acids. V gave up 6 bases and J gave up 4 bases, with 18 bases separating them. The V gene's germline CDR1 is LNHDA and CDR2 SQIVND (reference sequence). The CDR3 nucleotides are TGTGCCAGTAGCTTGATGGGTCTAGCAGGAGAGACCCAGTACTTC. Translation: CASSLMGLAGETQYF.

In this sample, this clonotype turned up many times. The chain joins TRBV7-6 to TRBJ2-5, with a possible D match to TRBD1 (6 bases). V was shortened by 5 bases and J by 5 bases, with 21 bases between the two germline ends. Germline V gene lookup returns CDR1 SGHVS and CDR2 FNYEAQ. The length of the CDR3 is 16 residues. The CDR3 DNA reads TGTGCCAGCAGCGCGAAATGGGGGCGCCTGGGGGAGACCCAGTACTTC. This codes for CASSAKWGRLGETQYF.

This clonotype was found a few times. A much bigger clone sits one base away, suggesting this may be a read error. The V call is TRBV6-2 or TRBV6-3, the J call TRBJ2-7; the D gene could be TRBD1 or TRBD2 (5 bases each). Trimming cost V 7 bases and J 3 bases, with 22 bases left between them. The CDR3 runs to 16 residues. Germline CDR1 is MNHEY and CDR2 is SVGEGT. The CDR3 here is CASTSPSGLLGYEQYF. CDR3 nucleotides: TGTGCCAGCACCTCTCCCTCGGGGCTCCTCGGCTACGAGCAGTACTTC.

This clonotype occurred many times. This chain uses TRBV7-8 with TRBJ1-5; 9 bases are a match to TRBD1. V was pared by 1 base and J by 4 bases, with 5 bases of the junction left unmatched. The CDR3 runs 16 residues. The germline V gene encodes CDR1 SGHVS and CDR2 FQNEAQ. The DNA of the CDR3 is TGTGCCAGCAGCTTAGGGGGACAGGGAGGGAATCAGCCCCAGCATTTT. It specifies CASSLGGQGGNQPQHF.

This clonotype was seen repeatedly, ten times or more. V is TRBV4-1 and J is TRBJ2-2; D is perhaps TRBD1 (6 bases). Germline V gene lookup returns CDR1 MGHRA and CDR2 YSYEKL. This CDR3 has 15 amino acids. Trimming removed 1 base at V and 1 base at J, with 7 bases between. The CDR3 DNA follows: TGCGCCAGCAGCCAAGCGGGACAGAACACCGGGGAGCTGTTTTTT. Translation: CASSQAGQNTGELFF.

The CDR3 here is CASSLPEYRGRNSPLHF. In nucleotides, the CDR3 is TGTGCCAGCAGCTTACCCGAATACAGGGGGAGAAATTCACCCCTCCACTTT. This chain uses TRBV12-3 or TRBV12-4 with TRBJ1-6, with TRBD1 matching over 8 bases. The ends lost 6 bases at V and 7 bases at J; junction bases unmatched: 14. The CDR3 covers 17 residues.

There are many counts of this clonotype. The chain employs TRBV12-3 or TRBV12-4 and TRBJ2-3; D is possibly TRBD2 (5 bases). The CDR3 runs 16 residues. Trimming shortened V by 5 bases and J by 6 bases, and 21 bases separated the two germline ends. CDR3 protein: CASSLLSGLSQDTQYF. Here the CDR3 DNA reads TGTGCCAGCAGTCTTCTATCAGGACTGTCACAGGATACGCAGTATTTT.

CDR3 sequence: CASSLSWGLIVRPQHF. The CDR3 DNA reads as TGTGCCAGCAGTTTGAGCTGGGGGCTCATAGTTCGGCCCCAGCATTTT. The gene calls are TRBV28 and TRBJ1-5; perhaps TRBD1 as D (6 bases). The CDR3 is made up of 16 amino acids. Germline V lookup: CDR1 MDHEN, CDR2 SYDVKM. V lost 3 bases to trimming and J lost 9 bases, with 21 bases between them. The full variable domain, its missing parts supplied by reference TRBV28 and TRBJ1-5, is DVKVTQSSRYLVKRTGEKVFLECVQDMDHENMFWYRQDPGLGLRLIYFSYDVKMKEKGDIPEGYSVSREKKERFSLILESASTNQTSMYLCASSLSWGLIVRPQHFGDGTRLSIL.